This passage covers 8 T cell receptor beta chains from one sample sequenced in a study of shared clonotypes between healthy human individuals (TCRdb year 2020). CD8 naive samples were obtained by positive selection for CCR7 among CD45RO-negative cells, yielding a CD45RA+CCR7+ population from which TemRA cells were excluded. Library preparation used the immunoSEQ multiplex PCR assay. Held by TCRdb, this immuneACCESS table contains in-frame sequences only and omits some clones. Under half of the omission traces to an unresolved V gene where checked; the cause of the rest is unknown. Recorded for this sample are around 2,000,000 clones; about 94% of them occurred a single time. 1% to 1.3% of the sample is in the top ten clones. The sample comprised naive CD8+ T cells sorted from blood. The sample's cell subset or site label, in plain terms: CD45RA+CCR7+. These TCRs come from a man between 18 and 35 years old in good health.

The V and J genes are TRBV4-1 and TRBJ2-2; D not certain. CDR3 length: 11 amino acids. Trimming pared 4 bases from V and 8 bases from J, leaving 5 bases between. Germline-derived CDR1 and CDR2 are MGHRA and YSYEKL. Here the CDR3 reads CASSRVGELFF. DNA for the CDR3: TGCGCCAGCAGCCGTGTGGGGGAGCTGTTTTTT.

The V gene is TRBV10-1, the J gene TRBJ2-2; D is unclear. The CDR3 runs 14 residues. Trimming removed 6 bases from V and 4 bases from J, with 12 bases in between. Germline loops: CDR1 WNHNN, CDR2 SYGVQD (reference sequence). The CDR3 loop reads CASRVGPTTGELFF. In DNA form, the CDR3 reads TGCGCCAGCAGGGTAGGGCCAACCACCGGGGAGCTGTTTTTT.

The V call is TRBV30, the J call TRBJ1-1; no clear D. The CDR3 sequence is 12 residues long. Germline V gene data show CDR1 as GTSNPN and CDR2 as SVGIG (reference sequence). Between the trimmed V and J ends, which lost 6 bases and 1 base, there was a span of 9 bases. The CDR3 sequence: CACFRENTEAFF. Here the CDR3 DNA reads TGTGCCTGTTTTAGAGAGAACACTGAAGCTTTCTTT.

CDR3 loop: CASSLTGTELYGYTF. As DNA, the CDR3 is TGCGCCAGCAGCCTAACCGGGACGGAGCTCTATGGCTACACCTTC. This chain joins TRBV4-3 and TRBJ1-2; weak D call: TRBD1 (5 bases). Trimming stripped 4 bases from V and 4 bases from J, with 16 bases between. The CDR3 consists of 15 residues. CDR1 and CDR2 from the germline V gene are LGHNA and YSLEER.

The V gene is TRBV5-1, the J gene TRBJ1-1; D is perhaps TRBD1 (5 bases). The germline V gene has CDR1 SGHRS and CDR2 YFSETQ. Trimming pared 4 bases from V and 1 base from J, leaving 17 bases between. The CDR3 is 16 residues long. The CDR3 spells CASSAGWEGRNTEAFF. The CDR3 coding sequence is TGCGCCAGCAGCGCGGGTTGGGAGGGGCGGAACACTGAAGCTTTCTTT.

The rearrangement links TRBV6-6 to TRBJ2-5, with D possibly being TRBD1 or TRBD2 (5 bases each). This CDR3 is 14 amino acids long. With 2 bases removed from V and 2 bases from J, the gap between germline ends came to 9 bases. Germline CDR1 is MNHNY and CDR2 is SVGAGI (reference sequence). The CDR3 protein is CASSYPGLQETQYF. The CDR3 DNA reads TGTGCCAGCAGTTACCCGGGGCTACAAGAGACCCAGTACTTC.

This chain links TRBV7-9 with TRBJ1-2, with D unresolved. Germline-derived CDR1 and CDR2 are SEHNR and FQNEAQ (reference sequence). The germline V and J ends were trimmed by 5 bases and 4 bases, with 14 bases remaining between them. The CDR3 has 14 amino acids. The CDR3 DNA follows: TGTGCCAGCAGCCCGATTCGGCAGCCCTATGGCTACACCTTC. Translation gives CASSPIRQPYGYTF.

The chain is built from TRBV7-2 and TRBJ2-1, with TRBD2 matching 8 bases. The V gene end was trimmed by 2 bases and the J gene end by 9 bases; junction bases not matched to a gene: 6. The CDR3 covers 14 residues. Germline V gene lookup returns CDR1 SGHTA and CDR2 FQGNSA. The CDR3 spells CASSLLAGGVEQFF. The DNA for the CDR3 is TGTGCCAGCAGCTTATTGGCGGGAGGAGTTGAGCAGTTCTTC.